A selection of T cell receptor beta chains follows, all from one sample in a study of human T cells and chemical hapten exposure. From the RACE reads, TCRdb called clonotypes with MiXCR, one entry per CDR3 protein. The data show 250,000 or so distinct CDR3 sequences, with roughly 8% seen just once and roughly 1.2% held by the top ten. This sample comprised whole blood, obtained in connection with sensitization to the hapten diphenylcyclopropenone (DPC). These receptors were taken from a man aged 18 to 35 with alopecia areata. Some clones in this sample may be carry-over from other donors' samples. The CDR3 runs from the conserved cysteine through the conserved F or W. The D gene is left open where the match is weak. Part of the rows lack a size; the others show once, few, many or a class for expanded clones.

clone_size	v_call	d_call	j_call	cdr3_nt	cdr3_aa
many	TRBV5-4	TRBD1	TRBJ2-2	TGTGCCAGCAGTCTAGGGACAGGGAACACCGGGGAGCTGTTTTTT	CASSLGTGNTGELFF
few	TRBV6-5	.	TRBJ2-5	TGTGCCAGCAGGCCGCGACAGAGGATAGAGACCCAGTACTTC	CASRPRQRIETQYF
.	TRBV5-1	.	TRBJ1-3	TGCGCCAGCAGCCGGAAAGAGGGTCCTGGAAACACCATATATTTT	CASSRKEGPGNTIYF
few	TRBV7-9	.	TRBJ2-6	TGTGCCAGCAGCGGGCGGACCCCTACTGACTCCGGGGCCAACGTCCTGACTTTC	CASSGRTPTDSGANVLTF
many	TRBV6-2/TRBV6-3	TRBD1	TRBJ1-1	TGTGCCAGCACCCGGGACAGGGTAAAATGGGACACTGAAGCTTTCTTT	CASTRDRVKWDTEAFF
few	TRBV18	.	TRBJ2-1	TGTGCCAGCTCATCAGACTTGAGCTCCTACAATGAGCAGTTCTTC	CASSSDLSSYNEQFF
many	TRBV7-3	.	TRBJ1-1	TGTGCCAGCAGCTTCGAGGGGAACACTGAAGCTTTCTTT	CASSFEGNTEAFF
few	TRBV28	TRBD2	TRBJ2-1	TGTGCCAGCAGCTCGGGGACTAGCGTTCTGTTCTTC	CASSSGTSVLFF
.	TRBV5-1	TRBD1	TRBJ1-1	TGCGCCAGCAGCTTGAACTACAGGGGATCGGGAGAAGCTTTCTTT	CASSLNYRGSGEAFF
few	TRBV9	TRBD1	TRBJ2-5	TGTGCCAGCAGCGAGAGGACAGGGGGAGAGACCCAGTACTTC	CASSERTGGETQYF
many	TRBV3-1	.	TRBJ1-1	TGTGCCAGCAGACGGATGGGAACAGGTAGAGCTGAAGCTTTCTTT	CASRRMGTGRAEAFF
few	TRBV7-2	TRBD1	TRBJ1-2	TGTGCCAGCAGCCTACGACAGGGGGCGGACTATGGCTACACCTTC	CASSLRQGADYGYTF
.	TRBV3-1	TRBD1	TRBJ2-5	TGTGCCAGCAGCCAAGGACAGGGGGGGATGGAGACCCAGTACTTC	CASSQGQGGMETQYF
many	TRBV5-1	TRBD1	TRBJ1-1	TGCGCCAGCAGCCCTGACAGGGTATCCACTGAAGCTTTCTTT	CASSPDRVSTEAFF
many	TRBV4-3	TRBD2	TRBJ2-2	TGCGCCAGCAGCCAAGAGGGAGCGGGGGACTACACCGGGGAGCTGTTTTTT	CASSQEGAGDYTGELFF
.	TRBV20-1	TRBD1	TRBJ1-1	TGCAGTGCTAGACCGGGACAGGGAACCACTGAAGCTTTCTTT	CSARPGQGTTEAFF
few	TRBV6-5	.	TRBJ1-2	TGTGCCAGCAGTTACCGACAGACTAACTATGGCTACACCTTC	CASSYRQTNYGYTF
many	TRBV4-1	.	TRBJ2-3	TGCGCCAGCAGCCAAGATAACAGGGCCACAGATACGCAGTATTTT	CASSQDNRATDTQYF
many	TRBV7-9	.	TRBJ1-4	TGTGCCAGCACCGTCCCCAATTCAACTAATGAAAAACTGTTTTTT	CASTVPNSTNEKLFF
.	TRBV2	.	TRBJ2-1	TGTGCCAGCATGGAGACAGGTAGCAATGAGCAGTTCTTC	CASMETGSNEQFF
.	TRBV10-3	.	TRBJ1-4	TGTGCCACCTCGTACGAGAATGAAAAACTGTTTTTT	CATSYENEKLFF
.	TRBV20-1	.	TRBJ1-2	TGCAGTGCTTACCTGGGGAACTATGGCTACACCTTC	CSAYLGNYGYTF
.	TRBV6-5	.	TRBJ1-1	TGTGCCAGCAGTTACTCGGGAGGGGATGAAGCTTTCTTT	CASSYSGGDEAFF
few	TRBV7-3	.	TRBJ2-2	TGTGCCAGCAGCATCGGGCCTCCTAAGGACACCGGGGAGCTGTTTTTT	CASSIGPPKDTGELFF
.	TRBV7-3	.	TRBJ2-2	TGTGCCAGCAGCTTACACTCGCAGACCGGGGAGCTGTTTTTT	CASSLHSQTGELFF
few	TRBV20-1	.	TRBJ2-2	TGCAGTGCTAGAGATGCGGAAAACACCGGGGAGCTGTTTTTT	CSARDAENTGELFF
few	TRBV4-3	.	TRBJ2-3	TGCGCCAGCAGCCAATTGAGCAGCTTTAGCACAGATACGCAGTATTTT	CASSQLSSFSTDTQYF
.	TRBV6-2/TRBV6-3	.	TRBJ1-6	TGTGCCAGCAGTTACTCTTGGGACATGAATTCACCCCTCCACTTT	CASSYSWDMNSPLHF
.	TRBV11-2	.	TRBJ2-1	TGTGCCAGCAGCTCCCAATCGGGACCAGCTTACAATGAGCAGTTCTTC	CASSSQSGPAYNEQFF
few	TRBV5-6	.	TRBJ1-1	TGTGCCAGCAGCCTATTGACCCAGCTGGGTGCTGAAGCTTTCTTT	CASSLLTQLGAEAFF
few	TRBV5-1	.	TRBJ1-4	TGCGCCAGCAGCTTGGCGCCGCCTGACGAAAAACTGTTTTTT	CASSLAPPDEKLFF
many	TRBV29-1	.	TRBJ1-1	TGCAGCGTTGAAGGGGATAGGAATGAAGCTTTCTTT	CSVEGDRNEAFF
many	TRBV11-2	.	TRBJ1-2	TGTGCCAGCAGCTTAGGCAGCTATGGCTACACCTTC	CASSLGSYGYTF
.	TRBV13	.	TRBJ1-1	TGTGCCAGCAGCTCGGCCCGGGACCGCCCGAGGGCTTTCTTT	CASSSARDRPRAFF